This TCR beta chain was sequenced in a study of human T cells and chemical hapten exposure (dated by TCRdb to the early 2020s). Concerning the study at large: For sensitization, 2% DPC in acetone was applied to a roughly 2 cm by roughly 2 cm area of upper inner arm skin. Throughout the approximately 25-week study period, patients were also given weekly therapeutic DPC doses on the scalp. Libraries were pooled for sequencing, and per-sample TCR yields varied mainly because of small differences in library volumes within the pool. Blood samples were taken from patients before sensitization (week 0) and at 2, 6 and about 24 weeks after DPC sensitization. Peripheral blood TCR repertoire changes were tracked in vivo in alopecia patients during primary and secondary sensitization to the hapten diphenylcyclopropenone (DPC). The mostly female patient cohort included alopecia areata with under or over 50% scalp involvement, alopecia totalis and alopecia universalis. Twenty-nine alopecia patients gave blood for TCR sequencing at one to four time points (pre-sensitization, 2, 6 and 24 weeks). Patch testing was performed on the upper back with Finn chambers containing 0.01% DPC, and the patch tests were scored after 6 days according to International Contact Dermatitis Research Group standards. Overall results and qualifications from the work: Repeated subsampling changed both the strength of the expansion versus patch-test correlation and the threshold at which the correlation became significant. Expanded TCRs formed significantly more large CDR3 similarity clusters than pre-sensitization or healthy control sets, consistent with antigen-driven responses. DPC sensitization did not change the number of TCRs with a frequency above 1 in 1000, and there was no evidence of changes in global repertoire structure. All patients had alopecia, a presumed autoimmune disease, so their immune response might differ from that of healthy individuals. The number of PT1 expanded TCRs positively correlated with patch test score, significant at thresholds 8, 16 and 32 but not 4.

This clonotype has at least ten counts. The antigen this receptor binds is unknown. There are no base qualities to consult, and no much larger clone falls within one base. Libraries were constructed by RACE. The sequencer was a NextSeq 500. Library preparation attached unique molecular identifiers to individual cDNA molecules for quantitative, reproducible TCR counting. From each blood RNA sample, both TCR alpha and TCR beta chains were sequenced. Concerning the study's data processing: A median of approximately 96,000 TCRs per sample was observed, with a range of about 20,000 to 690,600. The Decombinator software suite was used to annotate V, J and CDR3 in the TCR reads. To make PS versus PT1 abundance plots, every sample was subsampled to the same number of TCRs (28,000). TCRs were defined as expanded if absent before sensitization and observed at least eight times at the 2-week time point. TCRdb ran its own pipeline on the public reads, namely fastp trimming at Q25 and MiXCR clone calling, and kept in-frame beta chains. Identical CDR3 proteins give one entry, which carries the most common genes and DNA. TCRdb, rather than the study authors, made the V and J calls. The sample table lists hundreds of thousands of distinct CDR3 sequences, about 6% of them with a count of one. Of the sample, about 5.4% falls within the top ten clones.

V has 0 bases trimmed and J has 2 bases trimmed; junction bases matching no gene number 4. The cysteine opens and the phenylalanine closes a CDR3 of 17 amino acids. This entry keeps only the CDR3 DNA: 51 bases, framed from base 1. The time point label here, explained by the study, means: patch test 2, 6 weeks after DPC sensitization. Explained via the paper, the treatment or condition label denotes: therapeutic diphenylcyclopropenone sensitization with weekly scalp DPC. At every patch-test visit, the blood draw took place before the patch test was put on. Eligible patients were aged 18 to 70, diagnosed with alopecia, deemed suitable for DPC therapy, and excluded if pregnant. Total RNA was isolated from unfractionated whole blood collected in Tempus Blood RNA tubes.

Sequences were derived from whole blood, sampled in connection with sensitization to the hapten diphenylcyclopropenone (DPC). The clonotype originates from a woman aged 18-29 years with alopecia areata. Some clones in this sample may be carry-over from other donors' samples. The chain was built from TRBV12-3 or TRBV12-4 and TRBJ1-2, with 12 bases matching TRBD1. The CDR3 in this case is CASSLAGQGARNYGYTF. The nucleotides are TGTGCCAGCAGTTTAGCGGGACAGGGGGCTCGGAACTATGGCTACACCTTC.